This is a list of T cell receptor beta chains from one sample in a study of blood T cell repertoires in COVID-19. The repertoire was sequenced with immunoSEQ multiplex PCR; TCRdb's copy has only in-frame clones and lacks some. Among 250,000 to 300,000 clones, approximately 85% were seen once, and the ten largest hold 1.5% to 2%. Sequencing used PBMCs or T cells enriched from blood (not recorded which). These TCRs come from a woman aged 45 to 65 who had recovered from COVID-19. Each CDR3 is given with its conserved first and last residue. Each record gives: D gene, clone size, V gene, J gene, CDR3 protein, CDR3 DNA. The D gene is left open where the match is weak. The size of a clone is reported for some rows only, either as once, few or many, or as a class for expanded clones.

>TRBD2|few|TRBV4-1|TRBJ2-1
CASSQDRWGGFKNEQFF
TGCGCCAGCAGCCAAGATCGTTGGGGAGGGTTTAAGAATGAGCAGTTCTTC
>.|.|TRBV12-5|TRBJ2-1
CASGLGGDNEQFF
TGTGCTAGTGGTCTAGGGGGAGACAATGAGCAGTTCTTC
>.|.|TRBV13|TRBJ1-4
CASSRTNEKLFF
TGTGCCAGCAGCCGGACAAATGAAAAACTGTTTTTT
>.|.|TRBV3-1/TRBV3-2|TRBJ2-6
CASSQGGGANVLTF
TGTGCCAGCAGCCAAGGCGGTGGGGCCAACGTCCTGACTTTC
>.|once|TRBV7-9|TRBJ2-7
CASSPDTQDNLYEQYF
TGTGCCAGCAGCCCAGATACACAGGATAACCTCTACGAGCAGTACTTC
>.|once|TRBV27|TRBJ2-3
CASSLTNPGGDTQYF
TGTGCCAGCAGTCTAACCAACCCGGGCGGGGATACGCAGTATTTT
>TRBD1|.|TRBV5-5|TRBJ1-2
CASSLETGSGYTF
TGTGCCAGCAGCTTGGAGACAGGGTCCGGCTACACCTTC
>TRBD1|.|TRBV3-1/TRBV3-2|TRBJ1-2
CASSQGQGPVF
TGTGCCAGCAGCCAGGGACAGGGCCCCGTCTTC
>.|.|TRBV5-4|TRBJ2-7
CASSLVAGALYEQYF
TGTGCCAGCAGCTTGGTGGCAGGGGCCTTGTACGAGCAGTACTTC
>.|.|TRBV6-5|TRBJ2-7
CASSYSSASSYEQYF
TGTGCCAGCAGTTACTCAAGCGCCAGCTCCTACGAGCAGTACTTC
>TRBD2|.|TRBV7-8|TRBJ2-7
CASSPTRLAGGSSYEQYF
TGTGCCAGCAGCCCGACCAGACTAGCGGGCGGAAGCTCCTACGAGCAGTACTTC
>TRBD1|.|TRBV5-8|TRBJ1-2
CASSRGQRAGYTF
TGTGCCAGCAGCCGGGGACAGAGGGCTGGCTACACCTTC
>TRBD2|.|TRBV4-1|TRBJ2-1
CASSRLAGVPQFF
TGCGCCAGCAGCCGACTAGCGGGAGTGCCGCAGTTCTTC
>TRBD2|.|TRBV7-2|TRBJ2-2
CASSPRSGGLTGELFF
TGTGCCAGCAGCCCTCGTAGCGGGGGACTCACCGGGGAGCTGTTTTTT
>TRBD1|.|TRBV27|TRBJ1-4
CARQDRDRTNEKLFF
TGTGCCAGACAGGACAGGGACAGAACTAATGAAAAACTGTTTTTT
>.|few|TRBV27|TRBJ1-4
CASSEGGLGEKLFF
TGTGCCAGCTCGGAGGGAGGGTTGGGGGAAAAACTGTTTTTT
>.|.|TRBV19|TRBJ2-1
CASSSGYNEQFF
TGTGCCAGCTCGAGCGGATACAATGAGCAGTTCTTC
>.|.|TRBV28|TRBJ1-5
CASIGVGQPQHF
TGTGCCAGCATAGGGGTCGGGCAGCCCCAGCATTTT
>TRBD1|.|TRBV6-1|TRBJ2-5
CASSEWGTSGTGLQYF
TGTGCCAGCAGTGAATGGGGAACCTCCGGGACAGGCCTTCAGTACTTC
>TRBD1|.|TRBV28|TRBJ2-1
CASSSTGSWYNEQFF
TGTGCCAGCAGTTCGACAGGGAGCTGGTACAATGAGCAGTTCTTC
>.|.|TRBV6-5|TRBJ2-7
CASRNRAHYEQYF
TGTGCCAGCAGGAACAGGGCCCACTACGAGCAGTACTTC
>.|.|TRBV28|TRBJ2-1
CASRRQVLDEQFF
TGTGCCAGCAGGCGACAGGTTTTGGATGAGCAGTTCTTC
>TRBD1|.|TRBV28|TRBJ2-7
CATLRADRAEQYF
TGTGCCACACTCAGGGCCGACAGGGCCGAGCAGTACTTC
>TRBD2|.|TRBV19|TRBJ2-7
CASSFASGNYEQYF
TGTGCCAGTAGTTTTGCTAGCGGGAATTACGAGCAGTACTTC
>.|.|TRBV19|TRBJ1-4
CASSTLEGSNEKLFF
TGTGCCAGTAGTACCCTAGAAGGCTCTAATGAAAAACTGTTTTTT
>TRBD1|.|TRBV10-3|TRBJ1-3
CATEGAGGNTIYF
TGTGCCACCGAGGGGGCGGGTGGAAACACCATATATTTT